The subject of this entry is one T cell receptor (beta chain). Antigen specificity is unknown. This sample is drawn from a study of shared clonotypes between healthy human individuals. Looking at the study overall: Three CD4 naive, three CD4 memory, two CD8 naive and one CD8 memory plate were used per donor. General observations from the study: Sampling used blood alone; tissue repertoires probably differ.

TCRdb's table, derived via immunoSEQ multiplex PCR, lists solely in-frame clones and lacks some. This table holds about 1 million clones, 65% to 75% found once. CD45RA+ naive and CD45RA-negative memory subsets were separated from CD4+ cells. Germline loops: CDR1 SQVTM, CDR2 ANQGSEA. The V end lost 6 bases, the J end lost 6 bases, and 17 bases lay between the germline ends. The CDR3 loop spans 13 amino acids. The source material was memory CD4+ T cells sorted from blood. Sample subset: CD45RA-negative fraction. The TCR was taken from a man aged 18 to 30 in good health. V is TRBV29-1 and J is TRBJ1-1; unclear D gene. CDR3 coding DNA: TGCAGCGTGCTAAACTCGGTGGGCGCTGAAGCTTTCTTT. Translation gives CSVLNSVGAEAFF.